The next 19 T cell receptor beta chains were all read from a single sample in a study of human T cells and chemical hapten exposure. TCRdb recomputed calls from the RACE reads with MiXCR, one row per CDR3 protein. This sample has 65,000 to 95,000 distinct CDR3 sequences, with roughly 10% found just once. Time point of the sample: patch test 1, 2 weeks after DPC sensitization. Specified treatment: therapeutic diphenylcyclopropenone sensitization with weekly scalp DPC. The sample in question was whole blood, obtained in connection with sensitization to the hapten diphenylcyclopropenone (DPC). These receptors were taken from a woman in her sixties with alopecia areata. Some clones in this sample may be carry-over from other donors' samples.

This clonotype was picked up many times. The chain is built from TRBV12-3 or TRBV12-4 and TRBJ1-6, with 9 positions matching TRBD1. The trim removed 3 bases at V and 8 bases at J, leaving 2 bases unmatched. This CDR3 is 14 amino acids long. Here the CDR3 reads CASSFRQGDSPLHF. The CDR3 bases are TGTGCCAGCAGTTTTCGACAGGGGGATTCACCCCTCCACTTT.

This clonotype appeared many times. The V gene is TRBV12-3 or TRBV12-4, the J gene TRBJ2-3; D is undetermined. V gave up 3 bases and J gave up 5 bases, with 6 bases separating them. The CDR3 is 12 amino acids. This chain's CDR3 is CASSFSGDTQYF. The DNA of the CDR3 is TGTGCCAGCAGTTTTTCGGGAGATACGCAGTATTTT.

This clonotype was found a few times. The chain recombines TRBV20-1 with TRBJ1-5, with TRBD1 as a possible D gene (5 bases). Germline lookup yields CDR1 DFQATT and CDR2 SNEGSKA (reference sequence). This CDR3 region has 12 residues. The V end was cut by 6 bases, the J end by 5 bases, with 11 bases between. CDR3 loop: CSAGVGDQPQHF. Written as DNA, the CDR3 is TGCAGTGCGGGGGTAGGCGATCAGCCCCAGCATTTT.

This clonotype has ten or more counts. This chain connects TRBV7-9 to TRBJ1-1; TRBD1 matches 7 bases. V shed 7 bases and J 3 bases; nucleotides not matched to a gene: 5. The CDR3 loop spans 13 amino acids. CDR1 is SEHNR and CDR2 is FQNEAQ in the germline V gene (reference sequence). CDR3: CASTRTGDTEAFF. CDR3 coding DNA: TGTGCCAGCACCCGGACAGGTGACACTGAAGCTTTCTTT.

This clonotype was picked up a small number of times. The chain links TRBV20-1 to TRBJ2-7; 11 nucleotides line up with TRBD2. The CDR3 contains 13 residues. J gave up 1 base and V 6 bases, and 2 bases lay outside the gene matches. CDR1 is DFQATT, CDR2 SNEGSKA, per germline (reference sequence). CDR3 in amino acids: CSAVAGGSYEQYF. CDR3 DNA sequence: TGCAGTGCGGTAGCGGGGGGGTCCTACGAGCAGTACTTC.

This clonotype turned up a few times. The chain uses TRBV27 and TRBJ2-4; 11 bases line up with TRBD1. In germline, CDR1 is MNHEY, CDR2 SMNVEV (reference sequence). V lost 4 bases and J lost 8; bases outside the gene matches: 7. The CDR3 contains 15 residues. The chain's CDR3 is CASSSPGGQGDIQYF. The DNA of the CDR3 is TGTGCCAGCAGTTCGCCCGGGGGACAGGGGGACATTCAGTACTTC.

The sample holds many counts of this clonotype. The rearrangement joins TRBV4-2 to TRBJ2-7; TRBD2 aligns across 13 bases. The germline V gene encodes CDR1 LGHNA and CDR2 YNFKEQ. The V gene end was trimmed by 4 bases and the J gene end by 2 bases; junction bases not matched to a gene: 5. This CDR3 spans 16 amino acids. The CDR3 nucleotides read TGTGCCAGCAGCCCCGAGACTAGCGGGGGGACCTACGAGCAGTACTTC. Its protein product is CASSPETSGGTYEQYF.

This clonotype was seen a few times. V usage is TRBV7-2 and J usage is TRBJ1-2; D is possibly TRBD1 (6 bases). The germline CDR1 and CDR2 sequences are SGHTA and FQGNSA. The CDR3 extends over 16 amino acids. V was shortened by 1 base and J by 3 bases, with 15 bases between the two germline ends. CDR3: CASSLGGASRDYGYTF. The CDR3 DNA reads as TGTGCCAGCAGCTTAGGGGGGGCCTCCAGGGACTATGGCTACACCTTC.

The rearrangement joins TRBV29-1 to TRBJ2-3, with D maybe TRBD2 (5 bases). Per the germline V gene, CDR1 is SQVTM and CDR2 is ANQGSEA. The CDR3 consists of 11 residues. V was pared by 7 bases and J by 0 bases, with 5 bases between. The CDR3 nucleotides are TGCAGCGGACTAAGCACAGATACGCAGTATTTT. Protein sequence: CSGLSTDTQYF.

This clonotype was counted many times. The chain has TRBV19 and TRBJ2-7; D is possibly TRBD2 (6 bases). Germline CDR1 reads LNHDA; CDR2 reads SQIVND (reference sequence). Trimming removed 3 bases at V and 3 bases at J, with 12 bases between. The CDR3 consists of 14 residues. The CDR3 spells CASSILAGGYEQYF. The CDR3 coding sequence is TGTGCCAGTAGTATTCTGGCCGGGGGCTACGAGCAGTACTTC.

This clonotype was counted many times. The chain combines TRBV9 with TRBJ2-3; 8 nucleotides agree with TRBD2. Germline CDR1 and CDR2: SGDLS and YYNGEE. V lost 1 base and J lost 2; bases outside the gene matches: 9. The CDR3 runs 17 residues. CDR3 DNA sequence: TGTGCCAGCAGCGTAATGGCGGGGGGCCTTTACACAGATACGCAGTATTTT. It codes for CASSVMAGGLYTDTQYF.

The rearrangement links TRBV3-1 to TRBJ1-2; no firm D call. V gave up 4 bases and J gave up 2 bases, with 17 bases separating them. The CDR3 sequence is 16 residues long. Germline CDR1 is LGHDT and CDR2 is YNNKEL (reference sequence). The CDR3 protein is CASSPQYGGLNYGYTF. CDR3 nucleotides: TGTGCCAGCAGCCCCCAATACGGCGGCCTAAACTATGGCTACACCTTC. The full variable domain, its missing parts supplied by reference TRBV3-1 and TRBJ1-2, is DTAVSQTPKYLVTQMGNDKSIKCEQNLGHDTMYWYKQDSKKFLKIMFSYNNKELIINETVPNRFSPKSPDKAHLNLHINSLELGDSAVYFCASSPQYGGLNYGYTFGSGTRLTVV.

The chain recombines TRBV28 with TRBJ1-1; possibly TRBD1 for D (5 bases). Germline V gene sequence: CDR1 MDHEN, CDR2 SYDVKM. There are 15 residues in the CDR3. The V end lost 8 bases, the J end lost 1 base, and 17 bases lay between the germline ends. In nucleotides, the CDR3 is TGTGCCAGCTCCACGGCCGGGACGGCGAACACTGAAGCTTTCTTT. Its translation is CASSTAGTANTEAFF.

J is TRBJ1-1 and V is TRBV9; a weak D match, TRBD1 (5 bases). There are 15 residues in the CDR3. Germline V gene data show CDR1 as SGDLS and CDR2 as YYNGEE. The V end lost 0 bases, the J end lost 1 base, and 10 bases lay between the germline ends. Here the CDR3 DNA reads TGTGCCAGCAGCGTAGAGGGTAGGGGGAACACTGAAGCTTTCTTT. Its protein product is CASSVEGRGNTEAFF.

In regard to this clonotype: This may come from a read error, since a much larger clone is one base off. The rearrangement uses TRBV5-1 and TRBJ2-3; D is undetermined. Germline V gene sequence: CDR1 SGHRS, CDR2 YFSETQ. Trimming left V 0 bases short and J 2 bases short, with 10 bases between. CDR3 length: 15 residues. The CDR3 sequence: CASSLGLYLTDTQYF. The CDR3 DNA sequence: TGCGCCAGCAGCTTGGGACTGTACCTCACAGATACGCAGTATTTT.

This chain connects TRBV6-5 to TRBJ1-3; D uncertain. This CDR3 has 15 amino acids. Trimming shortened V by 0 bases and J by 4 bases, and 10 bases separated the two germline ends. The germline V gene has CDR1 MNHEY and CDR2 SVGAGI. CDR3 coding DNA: TGTGCCAGCAGTTACTCGAGTGCGGGCGGAAACACCATATATTTT. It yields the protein CASSYSSAGGNTIYF.

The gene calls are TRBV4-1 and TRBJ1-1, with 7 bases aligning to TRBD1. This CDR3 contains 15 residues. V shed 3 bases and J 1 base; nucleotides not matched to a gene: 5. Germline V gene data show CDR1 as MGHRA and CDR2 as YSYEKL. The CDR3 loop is CASSHAAGGNTEAFF. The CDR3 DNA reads TGCGCCAGCAGCCACGCGGCAGGGGGGAACACTGAAGCTTTCTTT.

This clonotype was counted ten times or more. CDR3 sequence: CASSLAGQATDTQYF. CDR3 coding DNA: TGTGCCAGCAGCTTAGCGGGACAGGCCACAGATACGCAGTATTTT. This chain uses TRBV7-6 with TRBJ2-3; 8 bases align to TRBD1. This CDR3 has 15 amino acids. CDR1 and CDR2 (germline): SGHVS, FNYEAQ. V trimming: 0 bases; J trimming: 2 bases; junction bases outside the gene matches: 1. The variable domain in full, with the rest retrieved from reference TRBV7-6 and TRBJ2-3, is GAGVSQSPRYKVTKRGQDVALRCDPISGHVSLYWYRQALGQGPEFLTYFNYEAQQDKSGLPNDRFSAERPEGSISTLTIQRTEQRDSAMYRCASSLAGQATDTQYFGPGTRLTVL.

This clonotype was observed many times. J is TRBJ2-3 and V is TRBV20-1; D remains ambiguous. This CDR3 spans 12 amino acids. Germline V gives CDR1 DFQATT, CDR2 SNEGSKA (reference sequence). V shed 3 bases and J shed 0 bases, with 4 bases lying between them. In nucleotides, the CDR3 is TGCAGTGCTAGCCCCAGCACAGATACGCAGTATTTT. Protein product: CSASPSTDTQYF.